The 30 T cell receptor beta chains in this list originate from one sample, sequenced in a study of blood T cells in healthy people across ages. A second PCR of roughly 7 to 11 cycles used a sample-barcoded 5' primer and a J-beta primer mix. TCRdb recomputed calls from the 5' RACE reads with MiXCR, one row per CDR3 protein. Counted here are 1.8 million or so distinct CDR3 sequences, roughly two fifths occurring once; the ten biggest clones make up under 30%. What was sequenced was blood. The receptors were sampled from a human donor in good health.

This clonotype was detected a few times. The chain combines TRBV5-6 with TRBJ1-5; D unresolved. The CDR3 consists of 16 residues. Germline V lookup: CDR1 SGHDT, CDR2 YYEEEE. V gave up 2 bases and J gave up 7 bases, with 19 bases separating them. DNA of the CDR3: TGTGCCAGCAGCTTAAGTGGCGTGGCATCGGGGCAGCCCCAGCATTTT. Its protein is CASSLSGVASGQPQHF.

This clonotype occurred a few times. V is TRBV4-1 and J is TRBJ2-7; 8 nucleotides agree with TRBD1. This CDR3 spans 15 amino acids. V was pared by 4 bases and J by 3 bases, with 8 bases of the junction left unmatched. CDR1 is MGHRA, CDR2 YSYEKL, per germline. The chain's CDR3 is CASSPGRQGFYEQYF. For the CDR3, the DNA is TGCGCCAGCAGCCCCGGAAGACAGGGGTTCTACGAGCAGTACTTC.

Only a few counts were recorded for this clonotype. This rearrangement joins TRBV13 to TRBJ1-4, with 8 bases identical to TRBD1. This CDR3 region has 15 residues. Trimming cost V 5 bases and J 2 bases; bases outside gene matches: 4. Germline lookup yields CDR1 PRHDT and CDR2 FYEKMQ (reference sequence). CDR3 DNA sequence: TGTGCCAGCAGCCGCAGGGGGCGCACTAATGAAAAACTGTTTTTT. Translated: CASSRRGRTNEKLFF.

This clonotype was detected a few times. J is TRBJ1-5 and V is TRBV20-1, with 9 nucleotides matching TRBD1. With 0 bases clipped from V and 6 bases from J, the junction kept 12 bases outside the gene matches. The CDR3 length is 17 residues. In germline, CDR1 is DFQATT, CDR2 SNEGSKA (reference sequence). The CDR3 DNA is TGCAGTGCTAGAGATCTCATTAAACAGGGGGCCAGTCAGCCCCAGCATTTT. Its protein is CSARDLIKQGASQPQHF.

The chain couples TRBV29-1 to TRBJ2-7; a weak D match, TRBD2 (6 bases). The germline CDR1 and CDR2 sequences are SQVTM and ANQGSEA. V lost 4 bases to trimming and J lost 0 bases, with 13 bases between them. The CDR3 extends over 14 amino acids. The CDR3 DNA follows: TGCAGCGTTGGTCCGCTAGCGTCCTCCTACGAGCAGTACTTC. Amino acid sequence: CSVGPLASSYEQYF.

The CDR3 region is CSAPLPPTNEKLFF. In DNA, the CDR3 is TGCAGTGCCCCCCTTCCGCCAACTAATGAAAAACTGTTTTTT. This chain uses TRBV20-1 with TRBJ1-4; no definite D call. The germline V and J ends were trimmed by 6 bases and 0 bases, with 11 bases remaining between them. This CDR3 comprises 14 residues. Per germline, CDR1 DFQATT and CDR2 SNEGSKA (reference sequence).

This clonotype was observed a handful of times. The rearrangement links TRBV6-5 to TRBJ1-2, with D unclear. The V gene's germline CDR1 is MNHEY and CDR2 SVGAGI. This CDR3 region has 17 residues. V was cut by 2 bases and J by 0 bases, with 16 bases left in between. The CDR3 region has the DNA TGTGCCAGCAGTTACGAGGCACCGGGCCTGACTAACTATGGCTACACCTTC. Its translation: CASSYEAPGLTNYGYTF.

This clonotype was recorded a few times. The chain uses TRBV6-4 and TRBJ2-3; D possibly uses TRBD1 or TRBD2 (5 bases each). The germline V and J ends were trimmed by 5 bases and 4 bases, with 19 bases remaining between them. This CDR3 spans 16 amino acids. Germline V gene lookup returns CDR1 MRHNA and CDR2 SNTAGT. The CDR3 nucleotides are TGTGCCAGCAGTCCAGGGAGTAATGGAGGTCCAGATACGCAGTATTTT. Its translation is CASSPGSNGGPDTQYF.

V and J are TRBV28 and TRBJ2-4, with 7 bases lining up with TRBD1. CDR1 MDHEN and CDR2 SYDVKM come from the germline V gene. With 3 bases clipped from V and 13 bases from J, the junction kept 12 bases outside the gene matches. This CDR3 has 14 amino acids. CDR3 sequence: CASSFRQGSWEQYF. The CDR3 DNA sequence: TGTGCCAGCAGTTTCCGACAGGGTTCGTGGGAGCAGTACTTC.

This clonotype has a handful of counts. This chain links TRBV20-1 with TRBJ2-5; weak D call: TRBD1 (5 bases). Germline-derived CDR1 and CDR2 are DFQATT and SNEGSKA (reference sequence). This CDR3 comprises 12 residues. Trimming cost V 6 bases and J 4 bases, with 12 bases left between them. The CDR3 loop reads CSALGVRETQYF. The CDR3 DNA reads as TGCAGTGCCCTAGGGGTGCGAGAGACCCAGTACTTC.

To note about this clonotype: An end of the junction does not agree with germline; a read error may underlie this. This chain uses TRBV11-2 with TRBJ2-4, with D unclear. The assigned J gene may be wrong: the sequence end matches TRBJ2-5 better. The CDR3 runs to 11 residues. Germline assignment: CDR1 SGHAT and CDR2 FQNNGV. The CDR3 bases are TGTGCCACCTTAGTGCAAGGGACCCAGTACTTC. Translating it yields CATLVQGTQYF.

The chain couples TRBV19 to TRBJ2-1; TRBD1 agrees at 9 bases. The J call may be faulty, since TRBJ2-7 better matches the DNA end. There are 14 residues in the CDR3. CDR1 is LNHDA and CDR2 is SQIVND in the germline V gene (reference sequence). As DNA, the CDR3 is TGTGCCAGTAGAAGCCGGGACAGGGACTACGAGCAGTACTTC. This codes for CASRSRDRDYEQYF.

The J gene is TRBJ1-5, the V gene TRBV15; D is unclear. Trimming left V 3 bases short and J 8 bases short, with 14 bases between. This CDR3 contains 14 residues. Germline assignment: CDR1 LNHNV and CDR2 YYDKDF (reference sequence). The chain's CDR3 is CATSRGLPVEPQHF. The CDR3, as DNA: TGTGCCACCAGCAGGGGCTTGCCCGTTGAGCCCCAGCATTTT.

This rearrangement joins TRBV29-1 to TRBJ2-3; TRBD2 might be the D (5 bases). The CDR3 runs 13 residues. The ends were cut back, 4 bases at V and 4 bases at J, with 12 bases in the middle. Germline CDR1 is SQVTM and CDR2 is ANQGSEA. CDR3 DNA: TGCAGCGTTGGTCAAGCGGTTTCAGATACGCAGTATTTT. Translating it yields CSVGQAVSDTQYF.

V usage is TRBV7-2 and J usage is TRBJ2-3; maybe TRBD2 (5 bases). The germline V gene encodes CDR1 SGHTA and CDR2 FQGNSA. The ends were cut back, 3 bases at V and 3 bases at J, with 13 bases in the middle. The CDR3 length is 15 residues. In nucleotides, the CDR3 is TGTGCCAGCAGCTTCAGCCAACGGGGTACAGATACGCAGTATTTT. This gives the protein CASSFSQRGTDTQYF.

This clonotype has only a few counts. The V call is TRBV28, the J call TRBJ2-7; 9 nucleotides align to TRBD2. The CDR3 has 13 amino acids. Germline V gives CDR1 MDHEN, CDR2 SYDVKM. The J segment lost 7 bases and the V segment lost 7 bases, leaving 8 bases of the junction unmatched. The CDR3 nucleotides read TGTGCCAGCAAAGGGACTAGCTCCAGAGAGCAGTACTTC. Translating gives CASKGTSSREQYF.

The V gene is TRBV6-2 or TRBV6-3, the J gene TRBJ2-7; 10 bases map to TRBD1. Looked up from germline, CDR1 is MNHEY and CDR2 is SVGEGT. The length of the CDR3 is 15 residues. V shed 2 bases, J shed 3 bases, and the junction held 4 bases outside the gene matches. CDR3 in DNA: TGTGCCAGCAGTTACCGAGGGACAGGGGACTACGAGCAGTACTTC. This translates into CASSYRGTGDYEQYF.

This clonotype appeared a few times. CDR3 sequence reads: CASSHSSRGNYGYTF. Here the CDR3 DNA reads TGTGCCAGCTCGCACTCCAGCCGGGGAAACTATGGCTACACCTTC. The chain links TRBV18 to TRBJ1-2; D call uncertain. The CDR3 is 15 amino acids. The germline gives CDR1 KGHSH, CDR2 LQKENI. Trimming shortened V by 6 bases and J by 2 bases, and 16 bases separated the two germline ends.

The chain combines TRBV7-2 with TRBJ2-5; 7 positions agree with TRBD2. Per germline, CDR1 SGHTA and CDR2 FQGNSA. V dropped 4 bases and J dropped 7; count of bases not matched to a gene: 18. CDR3 length equals 17 residues. This CDR3 reads CASSSPGRVPTATTQYF. The CDR3 DNA follows: TGTGCCAGCAGCTCCCCAGGGAGGGTCCCCACGGCGACGACCCAGTACTTC.

Regarding this clonotype: The junction departs from the called germline gene at one end, perhaps through a read error. The rearrangement uses TRBV6-6 and TRBJ2-1; maybe TRBD1 (6 bases). The CDR3 loop spans 14 amino acids. Germline V gene sequence: CDR1 MNHNY, CDR2 SVGAGI (reference sequence). This CDR3 is CASRLTGLYNAQFF. The CDR3 nucleotides are TGTGCCAGCAGGCTCACAGGGCTCTACAATGCGCAGTTCTTC.

This sequence joins TRBV9 and TRBJ2-1; TRBD2 aligns across 9 bases. V lost 3 bases, J lost 1 base, and 5 bases stayed unmatched. The CDR3 runs to 16 residues. The germline CDR1 and CDR2 sequences are SGDLS and YYNGEE. The CDR3 region is CASSGSGGHSYNEQFF. In nucleotides, the CDR3 is TGTGCCAGCAGCGGTAGCGGGGGCCATTCCTACAATGAGCAGTTCTTC.

This chain joins TRBV18 and TRBJ2-7; no definite D call. Germline assignment: CDR1 KGHSH and CDR2 LQKENI. V lost 4 bases and J 6 bases, leaving 13 bases between the germline ends. The CDR3 consists of 13 residues. The CDR3, as DNA: TGTGCCAGCTCACTCGGCGCCTTGGTCGAGCAGTACTTC. Its protein is CASSLGALVEQYF. The whole variable domain, remainder taken from reference TRBV18 and TRBJ2-7, is NAGVMQNPRHLVRRRGQEARLRCSPMKGHSHVYWYRQLPEEGLKFMVYLQKENIIDESGMPKERFSAEFPKEGPSILRIQQVVRGDSAAYFCASSLGALVEQYFGPGTRLTVT.

This clonotype was seen only once. The chain combines TRBV18 with TRBJ1-1, with D perhaps matching TRBD1 (6 bases). The germline CDR1 and CDR2 sequences are KGHSH and LQKENI. Trimming shortened V by 3 bases and J by 1 base, and 12 bases separated the two germline ends. The CDR3 runs 15 residues. The CDR3 nucleotides read TGTGCCAGCTCACCCGCACAGGGCCCGAACACTGAAGCTTTCTTT. Protein: CASSPAQGPNTEAFF.

The chain recombines TRBV7-9 with TRBJ2-4; a possible D gene is TRBD1 (5 bases). Looked up from germline, CDR1 is SEHNR and CDR2 is FQNEAQ (reference sequence). Trimming stripped 4 bases from V and 8 bases from J, with 21 bases between. There are 16 residues in the CDR3. As DNA, the CDR3 is TGTGCCAGCAGCTCACCCGAAGGGGTGTATAGTGACATTCAGTACTTC. It specifies CASSSPEGVYSDIQYF.

This clonotype has a count of ten or more. The chain uses TRBV29-1 and TRBJ2-7, with TRBD1 as a possible D gene (6 bases). Germline values: CDR1 SQVTM, CDR2 ANQGSEA. V was pared by 1 base and J by 3 bases, with 10 bases between. The CDR3 extends over 13 amino acids. CDR3 in DNA: TGCAGCGTTGAAGGGGACACAATCTACGAGCAGTACTTC. Residues: CSVEGDTIYEQYF.

J is TRBJ1-4 and V is TRBV12-3 or TRBV12-4; D might be TRBD1 (5 bases). Between the trimmed V and J ends, which lost 6 bases and 6 bases, there was a span of 17 bases. The CDR3 runs to 15 residues. CDR3: CASRSEGRFDEKLFF. In DNA, the CDR3 is TGTGCCAGCAGATCCGAGGGGAGGTTCGATGAAAAACTGTTTTTT.

To note about this clonotype: An end of the junction differs from the germline gene, which may be a read error. V and J are TRBV6-5 and TRBJ1-1; possible D gene TRBD1, 6 bases. The CDR3 runs to 15 residues. Germline V gene sequence: CDR1 MNHEY, CDR2 SVGAGI. The CDR3: CASSYSAQGNTGAFF. The CDR3 DNA reads TGTGCCAGCAGTTACTCGGCGCAGGGGAACACTGGAGCTTTCTTT.

The chain recombines TRBV20-1 with TRBJ2-7, with D maybe TRBD2 (6 bases). The J call may be in error: the DNA end matches TRBJ2-5 better. The CDR3 runs to 13 residues. Germline CDR1 DFQATT, CDR2 SNEGSKA (reference sequence). DNA of the CDR3: TGCAGTGCTGACCGAGCGCAGGAGGGGACCCAGTACTTC. This gives the protein CSADRAQEGTQYF.

This rearrangement joins TRBV3-1 to TRBJ2-5; 7 bases line up with TRBD1. Trimming took 1 base from V and 2 from J; bases not matched to a gene: 10. CDR1 is LGHDT, CDR2 YNNKEL, per germline (reference sequence). The CDR3 sequence is 17 residues long. This CDR3 reads CASSQGLPGQIQETQYF. The CDR3 DNA reads TGTGCCAGCAGCCAAGGGCTGCCGGGACAGATACAAGAGACCCAGTACTTC.

This clonotype was observed a few times. The rearrangement joins TRBV12-3 or TRBV12-4 to TRBJ2-7; D remains ambiguous. Trimming took off 3 bases at V and 6 bases at J, with 9 bases between the two ends. The length of the CDR3 is 12 residues. The CDR3 loop is CASSFPLREQYF. The CDR3, as DNA: TGTGCCAGCAGTTTCCCGCTACGCGAGCAGTACTTC.